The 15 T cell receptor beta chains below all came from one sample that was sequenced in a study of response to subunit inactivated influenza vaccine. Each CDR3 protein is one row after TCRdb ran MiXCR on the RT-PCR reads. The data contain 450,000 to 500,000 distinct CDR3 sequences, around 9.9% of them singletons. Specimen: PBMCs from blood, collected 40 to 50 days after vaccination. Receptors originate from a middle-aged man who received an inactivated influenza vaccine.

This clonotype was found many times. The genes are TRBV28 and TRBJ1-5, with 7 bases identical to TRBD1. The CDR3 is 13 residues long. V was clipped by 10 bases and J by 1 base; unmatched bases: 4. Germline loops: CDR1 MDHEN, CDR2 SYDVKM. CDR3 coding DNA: TGTGCCATAGGGACAGACAGCAATCAGCCCCAGCATTTT. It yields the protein CAIGTDSNQPQHF.

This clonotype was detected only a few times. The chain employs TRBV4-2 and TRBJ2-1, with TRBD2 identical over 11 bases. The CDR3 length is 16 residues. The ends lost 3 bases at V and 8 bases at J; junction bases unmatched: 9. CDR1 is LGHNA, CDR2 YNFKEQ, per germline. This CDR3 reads CASSQGGSGRAYEQFF. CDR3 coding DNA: TGTGCCAGCAGCCAGGGAGGTAGCGGGAGGGCCTATGAGCAGTTCTTC.

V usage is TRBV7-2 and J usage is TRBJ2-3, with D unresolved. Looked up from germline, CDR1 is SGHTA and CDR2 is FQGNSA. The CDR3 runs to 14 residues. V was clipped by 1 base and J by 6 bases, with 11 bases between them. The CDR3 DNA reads TGTGCCAGCAGCTTAGAGGCCGAAGGGGATACGCAGTATTTT. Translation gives CASSLEAEGDTQYF.

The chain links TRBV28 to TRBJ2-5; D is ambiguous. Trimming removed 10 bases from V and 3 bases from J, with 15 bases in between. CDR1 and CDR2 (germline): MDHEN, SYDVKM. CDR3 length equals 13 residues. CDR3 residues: CATSTGGEETQYF. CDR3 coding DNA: TGTGCCACCTCGACGGGTGGGGAAGAGACCCAGTACTTC.

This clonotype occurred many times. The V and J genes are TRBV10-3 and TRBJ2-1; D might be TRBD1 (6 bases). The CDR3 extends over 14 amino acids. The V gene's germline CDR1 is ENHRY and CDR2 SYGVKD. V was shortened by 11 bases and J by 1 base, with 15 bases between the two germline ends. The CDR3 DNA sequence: TGTGCCTCCGGCCGGGACAATTCCTACAATGAGCAGTTCTTC. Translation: CASGRDNSYNEQFF.

The CDR3 DNA sequence: TGTGCCAGCAGCATAAGACAAGACTATGGCTACACCTTC. Amino acids: CASSIRQDYGYTF. V and J are TRBV7-2 and TRBJ1-2; D gene ambiguous. The CDR3 spans 13 residues. CDR1 is SGHTA, CDR2 FQGNSA, per germline. V lost 5 bases to trimming and J lost 3 bases, with 10 bases between them.

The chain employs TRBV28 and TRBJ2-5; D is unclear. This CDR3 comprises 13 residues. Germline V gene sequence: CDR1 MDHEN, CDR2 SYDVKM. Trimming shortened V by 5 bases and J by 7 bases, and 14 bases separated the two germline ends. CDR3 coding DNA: TGTGCCAGCAGTCAACGGATCCTCGCGACCCAGTACTTC. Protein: CASSQRILATQYF.

The CDR3 loop is CAITTGEGVYEQYF. In nucleotides, the CDR3 is TGTGCCATCACAACCGGAGAGGGAGTCTACGAGCAGTACTTC. The chain couples TRBV10-3 to TRBJ2-7, with D perhaps TRBD2 (5 bases). This CDR3 is built from 14 residues. V shed 7 bases and J shed 3 bases, with 16 bases lying between them. Germline V gives CDR1 ENHRY, CDR2 SYGVKD.

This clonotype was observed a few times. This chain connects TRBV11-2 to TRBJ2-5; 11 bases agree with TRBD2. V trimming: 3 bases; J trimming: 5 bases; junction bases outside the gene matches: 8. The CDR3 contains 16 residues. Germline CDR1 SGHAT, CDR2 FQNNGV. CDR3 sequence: CASSLIAGGPRETQYF. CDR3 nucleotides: TGTGCCAGCAGCTTGATAGCGGGGGGGCCCCGGGAGACCCAGTACTTC.

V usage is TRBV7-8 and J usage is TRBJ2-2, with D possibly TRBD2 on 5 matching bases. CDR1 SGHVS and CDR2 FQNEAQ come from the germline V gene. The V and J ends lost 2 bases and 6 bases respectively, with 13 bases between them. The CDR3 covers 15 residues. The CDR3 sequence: CASSLSTLVPGELFF. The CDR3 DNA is TGTGCCAGCAGCTTATCGACACTAGTTCCCGGGGAGCTGTTTTTT.

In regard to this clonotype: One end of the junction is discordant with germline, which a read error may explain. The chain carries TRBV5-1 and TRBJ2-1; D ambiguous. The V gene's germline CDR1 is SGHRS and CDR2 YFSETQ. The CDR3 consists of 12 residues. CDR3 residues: CASSLDVRGWIF. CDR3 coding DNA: TGCGCCAGCAGCTTGGATGTACGTGGCTGGATCTTC.

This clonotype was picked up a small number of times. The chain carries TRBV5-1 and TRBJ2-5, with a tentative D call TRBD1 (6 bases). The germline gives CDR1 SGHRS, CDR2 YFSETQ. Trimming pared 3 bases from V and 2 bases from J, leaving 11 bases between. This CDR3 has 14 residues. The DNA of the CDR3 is TGCGCCAGCAGCTGGGTAACAGGGCAAGAGACCCAGTACTTC. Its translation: CASSWVTGQETQYF.

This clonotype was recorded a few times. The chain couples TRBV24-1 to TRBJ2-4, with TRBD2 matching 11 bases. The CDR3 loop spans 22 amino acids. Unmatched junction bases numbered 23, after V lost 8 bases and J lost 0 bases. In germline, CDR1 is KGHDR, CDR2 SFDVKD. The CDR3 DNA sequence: TGTGCCACCACCCCAACTAGCGGGAGTTTCTACGGATCCCAGGGAGCCAAAAACATTCAGTACTTC. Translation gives CATTPTSGSFYGSQGAKNIQYF.

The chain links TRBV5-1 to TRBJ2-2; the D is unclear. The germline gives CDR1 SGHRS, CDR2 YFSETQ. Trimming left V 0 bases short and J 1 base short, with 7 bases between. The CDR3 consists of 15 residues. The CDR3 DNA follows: TGCGCCAGCAGCTTGGATGGGGAGAACACCGGGGAGCTGTTTTTT. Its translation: CASSLDGENTGELFF. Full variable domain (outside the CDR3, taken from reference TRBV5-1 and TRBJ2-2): KAGVTQTPRYLIKTRGQQVTLSCSPISGHRSVSWYQQTPGQGLQFLFEYFSETQRNKGNFPGRFSGRQFSNSRSEMNVSTLELGDSALYLCASSLDGENTGELFFGEGSRLTVL.

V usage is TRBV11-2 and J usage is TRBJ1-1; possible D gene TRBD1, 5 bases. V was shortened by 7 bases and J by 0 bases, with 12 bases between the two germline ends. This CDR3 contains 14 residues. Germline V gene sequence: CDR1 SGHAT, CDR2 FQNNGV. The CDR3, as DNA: TGTGCCAGCACACTCGGGGGGGTGAACACTGAAGCTTTCTTT. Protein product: CASTLGGVNTEAFF.